This TCR beta chain was captured in a study of CD8 T cells in Susac syndrome. After extraction with the RNeasy kit, about 0.5 to 1 ug of the RNA was reverse transcribed using random hexamers. TCRdb recomputed calls from the immunoSEQ multiplex PCR reads with MiXCR, one row per CDR3 protein. The profile shows around 170,000 distinct CDR3 sequences, approximately 95% of them singletons. The sequenced sample consisted of CD4+ T cells from PBMCs. This clonotype was sampled from a human donor with Susac syndrome.

The CDR3 DNA reads TGTGCCAGCAGTTACTTTGGGACAGACTATGGCTACACCTTC. Its translation is CASSYFGTDYGYTF. This chain links TRBV6-6 with TRBJ1-2, with 7 bases aligning to TRBD1. V shed 1 base, J shed 3 bases, and the junction held 2 bases outside the gene matches. The germline gives CDR1 MNHNY, CDR2 SVGAGI (reference sequence). The CDR3 spans 14 residues.